This entry concerns a single T cell receptor (beta chain). Its antigen is unidentified. The data were obtained in a study of T cell responses to AZD1222 COVID-19 vaccine. Study context: Investigators merged groups given second doses at roughly 4 or roughly 12 weeks.

Libraries were prepared by immunoSEQ multiplex PCR; TCRdb keeps only in-frame clonotypes and omits some of them. The table has approximately 90,000 clones, about 90% seen once. General study points: There were mostly white British donors and more females than males, and clonal diversity was possibly underestimated. It was only a handful of AZD1222 recipients who were seropositive at baseline.

This TCR came from an adult in good health. Sequenced here: peripheral blood, sampled on day 0 of AZD1222 vaccination.

The CDR3 nucleotides are TGTGCCAGCAGCCATTCTCCCACAGATACGCAGTATTTT. It is translated as CASSHSPTDTQYF. V and J are TRBV11-3 and TRBJ2-3, with unresolved D. From germline, CDR1 is SGHNT and CDR2 YENEEA. Trimming removed 5 bases at V and 2 bases at J, with 8 bases between. This CDR3 region has 13 residues. Full variable domain (remainder filled in from reference TRBV11-3 and TRBJ2-3): EAGVVQSPRYKIIEKKQPVAFWCNPISGHNTLYWYLQNLGQGPELLIRYENEEAVDDSQLPKDRFSAERLKGVDSTLKIQPAELGDSAVYLCASSHSPTDTQYFGPGTRLTVL.